The clone carrying this T cell receptor beta chain was found many times. Its antigen is currently unknown. The CDR3 sequence is 15 residues long. Trimming cost V 5 bases and J 4 bases; bases outside gene matches: 8. Germline V gene lookup returns CDR1 SGHTA and CDR2 FQGNSA. General observations from the study: The larger-cohort validation was restricted to a single TCR beta V-J rearrangement rather than whole repertoires.

Constant-region reverse primers amplified full-length variable regions, followed by semi-nested Nested Universal Primer A PCR. TCRdb used MiXCR to reprocess the 5' RACE reads, holding one entry per CDR3 protein. The data contain roughly 64,000 distinct CDR3 sequences, approximately 23% of them singletons. The TCR comes from a female donor with breast cancer. Sample: memory CD4+ T cells sorted from a lymph node. The subset was: memory CD4+ T cells, CD4+CD45RO+CD25-. The chain is built from TRBV7-2 and TRBJ1-3; 7 bases line up with TRBD1. The chain's CDR3 is CASSGTGAPGNTIYF. In DNA form, the CDR3 reads TGTGCCAGCAGCGGCACAGGGGCTCCGGGAAACACCATATATTTT.